This is a list of T cell receptor beta chains from one sample in a study of post-analysis software for immune sequencing data. Each CDR3 protein is one row after TCRdb ran MiXCR on the PCR reads. The profile shows about 460,000 distinct CDR3 sequences, around 40% of them singletons. Sequenced: blood. The source is a girl aged 10 to 17 with multiple sclerosis. Both conserved end residues are part of each CDR3. D genes are given only for firm matches. Part of the rows lack a size; the others show once, few, many or a class for expanded clones.

clone size: few
J gene: TRBJ2-5
D gene: -
CDR3 length: 13
V gene: TRBV15
CDR3 DNA: TGTGCCACCAGCCCAAGTAGACAAGAGACCCAGTACTTC
CDR3 protein: CATSPSRQETQYF

clone size: few
J gene: TRBJ2-7
D gene: TRBD2
CDR3 length: 15
V gene: TRBV20-1
CDR3 DNA: TGCAGTGCTAGCGGAGCGGGAGGCAGCCCCTACGAGCAGTACTTC
CDR3 protein: CSASGAGGSPYEQYF

clone size: -
J gene: TRBJ2-3
D gene: -
CDR3 length: 14
V gene: TRBV10-3
CDR3 DNA: TGTGCCATCAGTGAGTCCGCAGGGGTAGATACGCAGTATTTT
CDR3 protein: CAISESAGVDTQYF

clone size: -
J gene: TRBJ2-7
D gene: -
CDR3 length: 15
V gene: TRBV20-1
CDR3 DNA: TGCAGTGGCCTCAAGCCGGCAGGGATAAACTACGAGCAGTACTTC
CDR3 protein: CSGLKPAGINYEQYF

clone size: once
J gene: TRBJ2-1
D gene: -
CDR3 length: 15
V gene: TRBV7-3
CDR3 DNA: TGTGCCAGCAGCCCCCTGGTGGGTAGCTCGGTTGAGCAGTTCTTC
CDR3 protein: CASSPLVGSSVEQFF

clone size: -
J gene: TRBJ2-1
D gene: TRBD1
CDR3 length: 16
V gene: TRBV20-1
CDR3 DNA: TGCAGTGCTAGGGCCCAGACAGGGAACTCCTACAATGAGCAGTTCTTC
CDR3 protein: CSARAQTGNSYNEQFF

clone size: -
J gene: TRBJ2-3
D gene: TRBD2
CDR3 length: 18
V gene: TRBV5-1
CDR3 DNA: TGCGCCAGCAGCTTGGGACTAGCGGACCTCCTACGCACAGATACGCAGTATTTT
CDR3 protein: CASSLGLADLLRTDTQYF

clone size: few
J gene: TRBJ1-5
D gene: -
CDR3 length: 14
V gene: TRBV28
CDR3 DNA: TGTGCCAGCAGAGGCGGCGGGGGCAATCAGCCCCAGCATTTT
CDR3 protein: CASRGGGGNQPQHF

clone size: -
J gene: TRBJ1-1
D gene: TRBD1
CDR3 length: 13
V gene: TRBV6-1
CDR3 DNA: TGTGCCAGCAGTCGACAGGGTTATACTGAAGCTTTCTTT
CDR3 protein: CASSRQGYTEAFF

clone size: few
J gene: TRBJ2-1
D gene: TRBD1
CDR3 length: 14
V gene: TRBV10-3
CDR3 DNA: TGTGCCATCAGTGAGCAGGGGGCGCGCAATGAGCAGTTCTTC
CDR3 protein: CAISEQGARNEQFF

clone size: few
J gene: TRBJ2-1
D gene: -
CDR3 length: 14
V gene: TRBV7-9
CDR3 DNA: TGTGCCAGCAGCTTAGTACTCCCCCACAATGAGCAGTTCTTC
CDR3 protein: CASSLVLPHNEQFF

clone size: -
J gene: TRBJ2-3
D gene: -
CDR3 length: 12
V gene: TRBV29-1
CDR3 DNA: TGCAGCGTCGGGCTGGGCACAGATACGCAGTATTTT
CDR3 protein: CSVGLGTDTQYF

clone size: -
J gene: TRBJ2-7
D gene: TRBD1
CDR3 length: 14
V gene: TRBV5-1
CDR3 DNA: TGCGCCAGCAACTCCAGGGGGCTGATCTACGAGCAGTACTTC
CDR3 protein: CASNSRGLIYEQYF

clone size: -
J gene: TRBJ2-7
D gene: -
CDR3 length: 14
V gene: TRBV20-1
CDR3 DNA: TGCAGTGCGACCACAGGGACCGACCCCTACGAGCAGTACTTC
CDR3 protein: CSATTGTDPYEQYF

clone size: -
J gene: TRBJ2-7
D gene: TRBD1
CDR3 length: 15
V gene: TRBV18
CDR3 DNA: TGTGCCAGCTCACCAGCAAGGACAGGGGGAGAAGAGCAGTACTTC
CDR3 protein: CASSPARTGGEEQYF

clone size: -
J gene: TRBJ1-5
D gene: -
CDR3 length: 16
V gene: TRBV29-1
CDR3 DNA: TGCAGCGTTCAGATCGAGGGAGGCTATAGCAATCAGCCCCAGCATTTT
CDR3 protein: CSVQIEGGYSNQPQHF

clone size: -
J gene: TRBJ2-1
D gene: -
CDR3 length: 14
V gene: TRBV9
CDR3 DNA: TGTGCCAGCAGCTGTACCGGGACAAACAATGAGCAGTTCTTC
CDR3 protein: CASSCTGTNNEQFF

clone size: -
J gene: TRBJ1-1
D gene: -
CDR3 length: 11
V gene: TRBV20-1
CDR3 DNA: TGCAGTGCTAGAGGGGGGGTTGAAGCTTTCTTT
CDR3 protein: CSARGGVEAFF

clone size: few
J gene: TRBJ2-5
D gene: TRBD1
CDR3 length: 13
V gene: TRBV6-5
CDR3 DNA: TGTGCCAGCGGTTCACCGGGACAGGGCAAACAGTACTTC
CDR3 protein: CASGSPGQGKQYF

clone size: -
J gene: TRBJ2-1
D gene: -
CDR3 length: 16
V gene: TRBV4-2
CDR3 DNA: TGTGCCAGCAGGAACCCGAGGGGGGGCTCCTACAATGAGCAGTTCTTC
CDR3 protein: CASRNPRGGSYNEQFF

clone size: once
J gene: TRBJ2-1
D gene: -
CDR3 length: 12
V gene: TRBV3-1
CDR3 DNA: TGTGCCAGCAGCCAGCGCTGGTCTGAGCAGTTCTTC
CDR3 protein: CASSQRWSEQFF

clone size: -
J gene: TRBJ2-5
D gene: -
CDR3 length: 11
V gene: TRBV20-1
CDR3 DNA: TGCAGTGCAGACTTTCAAGAGACCCAGTACTTC
CDR3 protein: CSADFQETQYF

clone size: -
J gene: TRBJ2-5
D gene: -
CDR3 length: 15
V gene: TRBV6-6
CDR3 DNA: TGTGCCAGCAAGGGCGGTCGGCGGCTACAAGAGACCCAGTACTTC
CDR3 protein: CASKGGRRLQETQYF

clone size: -
J gene: TRBJ2-7
D gene: -
CDR3 length: 13
V gene: TRBV27
CDR3 DNA: TGTGCCAGCAGTTTTATCGGTGGGTACGAGCAGTACTTC
CDR3 protein: CASSFIGGYEQYF

clone size: few
J gene: TRBJ2-5
D gene: TRBD1
CDR3 length: 15
V gene: TRBV15
CDR3 DNA: TGTGCCACCAGCAGAGGATCAGGGGGCCAAGAGACCCAGTACTTC
CDR3 protein: CATSRGSGGQETQYF

clone size: few
J gene: TRBJ2-1
D gene: -
CDR3 length: 18
V gene: TRBV4-2
CDR3 DNA: TGTGCCAGCAGCCAAGACTGGTCTAGTTCTTCGTCCTACAATGAGCAGTTCTTC
CDR3 protein: CASSQDWSSSSSYNEQFF

clone size: -
J gene: TRBJ2-3
D gene: -
CDR3 length: 12
V gene: TRBV29-1
CDR3 DNA: TGCAGCACCTTTGTTGGCACAGATACGCAGTATTTT
CDR3 protein: CSTFVGTDTQYF

clone size: -
J gene: TRBJ1-6
D gene: -
CDR3 length: 17
V gene: TRBV20-1
CDR3 DNA: TGCAGTGCTAGACCGAACCGGGCCGGATTGTATAATTCACCCCTCCACTTT
CDR3 protein: CSARPNRAGLYNSPLHF

clone size: -
J gene: TRBJ1-2
D gene: -
CDR3 length: 13
V gene: TRBV19
CDR3 DNA: TGTGCCAGTAGTGAAATCGAAGACTATGGCTACACCTTC
CDR3 protein: CASSEIEDYGYTF

clone size: -
J gene: TRBJ2-7
D gene: TRBD2
CDR3 length: 15
V gene: TRBV15
CDR3 DNA: TGTGCCACCAGCAAGGGACTAGCGGGATGCGAGGAGCAGTACTTC
CDR3 protein: CATSKGLAGCEEQYF

clone size: few
J gene: TRBJ1-1
D gene: -
CDR3 length: 13
V gene: TRBV10-3
CDR3 DNA: TGTGCCATCAGTGAACCAGGGAGGACTGAAGCTTTCTTT
CDR3 protein: CAISEPGRTEAFF

clone size: -
J gene: TRBJ2-7
D gene: -
CDR3 length: 14
V gene: TRBV5-1
CDR3 DNA: TGCGCCAGCAGCTTAATAATGGACTCCTACGAGCAGTACTTC
CDR3 protein: CASSLIMDSYEQYF

clone size: few
J gene: TRBJ2-1
D gene: TRBD2
CDR3 length: 15
V gene: TRBV20-1
CDR3 DNA: TGCAGTGCTGAAATGCCCCCTCGCGGGAGGGCCGACCAGTTCTTC
CDR3 protein: CSAEMPPRGRADQFF

clone size: few
J gene: TRBJ2-1
D gene: -
CDR3 length: 13
V gene: TRBV11-2
CDR3 DNA: TGTGCCAGCAGCCCCGGGACCGGCAATGAGCAGTTCTTC
CDR3 protein: CASSPGTGNEQFF

clone size: -
J gene: TRBJ2-7
D gene: -
CDR3 length: 17
V gene: TRBV28
CDR3 DNA: TGTGCCAGCAGTTTGTTCCCAAACCGGGACAACTCCTACGAGCAGTACTTC
CDR3 protein: CASSLFPNRDNSYEQYF

clone size: few
J gene: TRBJ2-5
D gene: -
CDR3 length: 17
V gene: TRBV10-3
CDR3 DNA: TGTGCCATCAGCGAGTCGAGGGGGGGAGTAGCGGCAGAGACCCAGTACTTC
CDR3 protein: CAISESRGGVAAETQYF

clone size: -
J gene: TRBJ2-7
D gene: TRBD1
CDR3 length: 14
V gene: TRBV6-5
CDR3 DNA: TGTGCCACCTCCGGGACAGGGGACTCCTACGAGCAGTACTTC
CDR3 protein: CATSGTGDSYEQYF

clone size: -
J gene: TRBJ2-1
D gene: TRBD2
CDR3 length: 13
V gene: TRBV5-5
CDR3 DNA: TGTGCCAGCAGCCGCCCTGGGCGGACTAGCAAGTTCTTC
CDR3 protein: CASSRPGRTSKFF

clone size: -
J gene: TRBJ2-6
D gene: -
CDR3 length: 16
V gene: TRBV7-9
CDR3 DNA: TGTGCCAGCAGCTTAGCGGTAACGACCGGGGCCAACGTCCTGACTTTC
CDR3 protein: CASSLAVTTGANVLTF

clone size: few
J gene: TRBJ2-1
D gene: TRBD2
CDR3 length: 16
V gene: TRBV24-1
CDR3 DNA: TGTGCCACCAGTGAATTAGCGGGAAAGACCTACAATGAGCAGTTCTTC
CDR3 protein: CATSELAGKTYNEQFF

clone size: few
J gene: TRBJ1-6
D gene: -
CDR3 length: 16
V gene: TRBV5-1
CDR3 DNA: TGCGCCAGCAGCTCGGGGACCGTCTCCTATAATTCACCCCTCCACTTT
CDR3 protein: CASSSGTVSYNSPLHF

clone size: few
J gene: TRBJ2-7
D gene: -
CDR3 length: 15
V gene: TRBV5-1
CDR3 DNA: TGCGCCAGCAGCTTGGCCGCGGGGGCGTCCTACGAGCAGTACTTC
CDR3 protein: CASSLAAGASYEQYF

clone size: -
J gene: TRBJ2-5
D gene: -
CDR3 length: 17
V gene: TRBV5-6
CDR3 DNA: TGTGCCAGCAGCTTGGCCAGTGGGGGGTTGTACCAAGAGACCCAGTACTTC
CDR3 protein: CASSLASGGLYQETQYF

clone size: -
J gene: TRBJ2-5
D gene: -
CDR3 length: 12
V gene: TRBV29-1
CDR3 DNA: TGCAGCCTTAATAGGGGTCACAATGAGCAGTACTTC
CDR3 protein: CSLNRGHNEQYF

clone size: -
J gene: TRBJ1-4
D gene: -
CDR3 length: 15
V gene: TRBV12-3/TRBV12-4
CDR3 DNA: TGTGCCAGCAGTTTTCAGGGACCCGCGCCTGAAAAACTGTTTTTT
CDR3 protein: CASSFQGPAPEKLFF

clone size: -
J gene: TRBJ2-5
D gene: TRBD2
CDR3 length: 15
V gene: TRBV20-1
CDR3 DNA: TGCAGTGCTAGGACTAGCGGGAGATCCGAAGAGACCCAGTACTTC
CDR3 protein: CSARTSGRSEETQYF

clone size: few
J gene: TRBJ2-7
D gene: TRBD2
CDR3 length: 17
V gene: TRBV27
CDR3 DNA: TGTGCCAGCAGTCCGAGCCCTCCGGGACTAGGAAGTAACGAGCAGTACTTC
CDR3 protein: CASSPSPPGLGSNEQYF

clone size: -
J gene: TRBJ1-1
D gene: TRBD1
CDR3 length: 13
V gene: TRBV20-1
CDR3 DNA: TGCAGTGCTTTCCGGGACAGGGTCCCTGAAGCTTTCTTT
CDR3 protein: CSAFRDRVPEAFF

clone size: -
J gene: TRBJ1-2
D gene: TRBD1
CDR3 length: 14
V gene: TRBV7-9
CDR3 DNA: TGTGCCAGCAGCAACTCCGGGACAGGGGATGGCTGCACCTTC
CDR3 protein: CASSNSGTGDGCTF

clone size: few
J gene: TRBJ1-2
D gene: -
CDR3 length: 14
V gene: TRBV11-2
CDR3 DNA: TGTGCCAGCAGCTTAGAGGTTGGGAGGAATGGCTACACCTTC
CDR3 protein: CASSLEVGRNGYTF

clone size: -
J gene: TRBJ2-7
D gene: TRBD2
CDR3 length: 14
V gene: TRBV4-3
CDR3 DNA: TGCGCCAGCAGCGACGGACTAGCGGACTACGAGCAGTACTTC
CDR3 protein: CASSDGLADYEQYF

clone size: -
J gene: TRBJ2-5
D gene: -
CDR3 length: 11
V gene: TRBV20-1
CDR3 DNA: TGCAGTGCACAGAACCAAGAGACCCAGTACTTC
CDR3 protein: CSAQNQETQYF

clone size: -
J gene: TRBJ2-2
D gene: -
CDR3 length: 18
V gene: TRBV7-6
CDR3 DNA: TGTGCCAGCAGCCCGGTCGGAAGCGGAGGGAGCGTCTCCGGGGAGCTGTTTTTT
CDR3 protein: CASSPVGSGGSVSGELFF

clone size: -
J gene: TRBJ2-3
D gene: -
CDR3 length: 15
V gene: TRBV12-3/TRBV12-4
CDR3 DNA: TGTGCCAGCAGTTTGAGGGGGTTCGGCACAGATACGCAGTATTTT
CDR3 protein: CASSLRGFGTDTQYF

clone size: -
J gene: TRBJ1-2
D gene: -
CDR3 length: 15
V gene: TRBV29-1
CDR3 DNA: TGCAGCGTTGAAGGGTACGCAGCTACTAACTATGGCTACACCTTC
CDR3 protein: CSVEGYAATNYGYTF

clone size: -
J gene: TRBJ2-7
D gene: TRBD2
CDR3 length: 15
V gene: TRBV7-2
CDR3 DNA: TGTGCCAGCAGCCTGGGACTAGGAACCTCCTACGAGCAGTACTTC
CDR3 protein: CASSLGLGTSYEQYF

clone size: -
J gene: TRBJ2-1
D gene: TRBD2
CDR3 length: 15
V gene: TRBV6-5
CDR3 DNA: TGTGCCAGCAGCCCTAGCGGGAGTACCTACAATGAGCAGTTCTTC
CDR3 protein: CASSPSGSTYNEQFF

clone size: few
J gene: TRBJ2-5
D gene: -
CDR3 length: 14
V gene: TRBV29-1
CDR3 DNA: TGCAGCGTTGAACTGTCCCGGGACCAAGAGACCCAGTACTTC
CDR3 protein: CSVELSRDQETQYF

clone size: few
J gene: TRBJ2-1
D gene: -
CDR3 length: 18
V gene: TRBV4-1
CDR3 DNA: TGCGCCAGCAGCCAAGATCACCTAGTGGGGACGAAGGTCAATGAGCAGTTCTTC
CDR3 protein: CASSQDHLVGTKVNEQFF